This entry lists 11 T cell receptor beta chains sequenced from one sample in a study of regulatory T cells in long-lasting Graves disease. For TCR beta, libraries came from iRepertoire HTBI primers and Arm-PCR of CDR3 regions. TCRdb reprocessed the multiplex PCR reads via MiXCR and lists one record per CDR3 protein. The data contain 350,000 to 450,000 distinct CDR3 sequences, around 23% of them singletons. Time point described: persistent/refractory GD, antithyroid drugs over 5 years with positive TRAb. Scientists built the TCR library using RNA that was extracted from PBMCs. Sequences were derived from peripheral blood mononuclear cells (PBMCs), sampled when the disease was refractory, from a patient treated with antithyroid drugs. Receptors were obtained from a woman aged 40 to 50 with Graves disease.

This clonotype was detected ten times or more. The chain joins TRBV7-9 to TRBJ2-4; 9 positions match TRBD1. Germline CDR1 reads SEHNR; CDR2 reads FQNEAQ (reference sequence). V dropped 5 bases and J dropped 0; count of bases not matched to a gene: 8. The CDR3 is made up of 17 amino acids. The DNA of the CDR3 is TGTGCCAGCAGCCCCCGGGGGGACAGGGTAGCCAAAAACATTCAGTACTTC. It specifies CASSPRGDRVAKNIQYF.

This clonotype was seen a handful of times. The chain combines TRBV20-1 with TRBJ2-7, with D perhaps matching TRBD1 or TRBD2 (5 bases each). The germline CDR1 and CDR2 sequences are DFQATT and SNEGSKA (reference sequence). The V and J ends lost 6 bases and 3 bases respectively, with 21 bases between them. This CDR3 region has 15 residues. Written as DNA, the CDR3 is TGCAGTGCCCACGATATCCGGGGACCCATCTACGAGCAGTACTTC. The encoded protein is CSAHDIRGPIYEQYF.

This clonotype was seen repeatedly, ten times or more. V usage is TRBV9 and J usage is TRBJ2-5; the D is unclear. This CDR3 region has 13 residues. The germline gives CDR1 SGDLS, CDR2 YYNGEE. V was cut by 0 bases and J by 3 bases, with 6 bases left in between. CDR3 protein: CASSVDVEETQYF. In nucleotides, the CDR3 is TGTGCCAGCAGCGTAGACGTGGAAGAGACCCAGTACTTC. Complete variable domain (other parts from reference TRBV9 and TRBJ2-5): DSGVTQTPKHLITATGQRVTLRCSPRSGDLSVYWYQQSLDQGLQFLIQYYNGEERAKGNILERFSAQQFPDLHSELNLSSLELGDSALYFCASSVDVEETQYFGPGTRLLVL.

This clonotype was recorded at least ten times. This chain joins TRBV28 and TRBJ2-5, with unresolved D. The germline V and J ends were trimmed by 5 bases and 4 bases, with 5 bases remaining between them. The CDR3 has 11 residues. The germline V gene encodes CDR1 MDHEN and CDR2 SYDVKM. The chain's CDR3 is CASSALETQYF. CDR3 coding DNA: TGTGCCAGCAGTGCCTTAGAGACCCAGTACTTC.

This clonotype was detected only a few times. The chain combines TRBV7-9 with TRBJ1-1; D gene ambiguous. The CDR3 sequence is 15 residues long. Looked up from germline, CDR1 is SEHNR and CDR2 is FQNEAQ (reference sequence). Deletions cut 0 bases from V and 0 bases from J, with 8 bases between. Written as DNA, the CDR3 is TGTGCCAGCAGCTTAGCCCTGGGTATGAACACTGAAGCTTTCTTT. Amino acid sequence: CASSLALGMNTEAFF. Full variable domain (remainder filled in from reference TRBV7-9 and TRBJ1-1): DTGVSQNPRHKITKRGQNVTFRCDPISEHNRLYWYRQTLGQGPEFLTYFQNEAQLEKSRLLSDRFSAERPKGSFSTLEIQRTEQGDSAMYLCASSLALGMNTEAFFGQGTRLTVV.

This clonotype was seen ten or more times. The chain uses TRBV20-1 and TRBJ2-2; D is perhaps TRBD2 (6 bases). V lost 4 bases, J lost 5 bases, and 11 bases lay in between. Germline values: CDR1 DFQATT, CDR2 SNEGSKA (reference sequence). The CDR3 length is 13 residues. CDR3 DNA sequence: TGCAGTGCTATGGGGACTGTAACCGGGGAGCTGTTTTTT. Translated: CSAMGTVTGELFF.

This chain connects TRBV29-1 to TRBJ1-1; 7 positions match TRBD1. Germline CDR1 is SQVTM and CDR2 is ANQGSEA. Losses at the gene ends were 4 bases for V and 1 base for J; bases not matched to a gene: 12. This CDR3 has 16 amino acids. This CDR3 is CSVVPLTGWANTEAFF. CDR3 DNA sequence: TGCAGCGTTGTGCCCCTGACAGGGTGGGCGAACACTGAAGCTTTCTTT.

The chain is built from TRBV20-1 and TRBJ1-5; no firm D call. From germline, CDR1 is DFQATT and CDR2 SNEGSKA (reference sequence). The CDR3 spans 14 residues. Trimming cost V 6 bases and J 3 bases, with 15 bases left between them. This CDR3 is CSAQGQSYNQPQHF. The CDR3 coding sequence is TGCAGTGCCCAAGGGCAGAGCTACAATCAGCCCCAGCATTTT.

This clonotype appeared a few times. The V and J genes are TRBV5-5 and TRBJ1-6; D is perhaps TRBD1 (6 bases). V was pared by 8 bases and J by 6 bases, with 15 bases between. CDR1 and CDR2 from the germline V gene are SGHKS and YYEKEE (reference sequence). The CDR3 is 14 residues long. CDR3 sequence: CASTYRVINSPLHF. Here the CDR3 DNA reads TGTGCCAGTACGTACAGGGTGATTAATTCACCCCTCCACTTT.

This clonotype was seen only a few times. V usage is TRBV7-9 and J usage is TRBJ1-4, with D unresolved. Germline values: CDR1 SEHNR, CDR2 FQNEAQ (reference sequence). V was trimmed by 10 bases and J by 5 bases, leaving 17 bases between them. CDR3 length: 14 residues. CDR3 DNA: TGTGCCACAGAACTTAGGCGCCAGAATGAAAAACTGTTTTTT. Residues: CATELRRQNEKLFF.

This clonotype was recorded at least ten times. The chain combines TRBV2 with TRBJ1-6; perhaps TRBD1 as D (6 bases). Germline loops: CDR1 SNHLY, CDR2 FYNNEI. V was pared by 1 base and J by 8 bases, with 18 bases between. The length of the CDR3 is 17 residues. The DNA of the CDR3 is TGTGCCAGCAGTGAAGGGGGGCTTCGGGACATGTATTCACCCCTCCACTTT. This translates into CASSEGGLRDMYSPLHF.